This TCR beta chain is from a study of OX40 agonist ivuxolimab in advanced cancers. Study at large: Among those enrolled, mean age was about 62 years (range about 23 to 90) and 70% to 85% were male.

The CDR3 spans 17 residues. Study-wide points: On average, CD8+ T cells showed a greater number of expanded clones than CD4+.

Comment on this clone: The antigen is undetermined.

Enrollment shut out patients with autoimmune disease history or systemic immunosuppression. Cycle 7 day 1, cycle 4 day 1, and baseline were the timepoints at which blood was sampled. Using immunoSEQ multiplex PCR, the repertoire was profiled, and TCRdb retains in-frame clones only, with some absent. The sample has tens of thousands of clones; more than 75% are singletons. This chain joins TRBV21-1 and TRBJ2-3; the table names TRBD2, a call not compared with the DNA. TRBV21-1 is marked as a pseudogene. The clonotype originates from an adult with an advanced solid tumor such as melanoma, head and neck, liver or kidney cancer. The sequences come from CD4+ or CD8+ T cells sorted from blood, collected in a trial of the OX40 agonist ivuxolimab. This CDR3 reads CASSKALEEGTTDTQYF. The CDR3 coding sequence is TGTGCCAGCAGCAAAGCGCTGGAGGAGGGGACGACAGATACGCAGTATTTT.